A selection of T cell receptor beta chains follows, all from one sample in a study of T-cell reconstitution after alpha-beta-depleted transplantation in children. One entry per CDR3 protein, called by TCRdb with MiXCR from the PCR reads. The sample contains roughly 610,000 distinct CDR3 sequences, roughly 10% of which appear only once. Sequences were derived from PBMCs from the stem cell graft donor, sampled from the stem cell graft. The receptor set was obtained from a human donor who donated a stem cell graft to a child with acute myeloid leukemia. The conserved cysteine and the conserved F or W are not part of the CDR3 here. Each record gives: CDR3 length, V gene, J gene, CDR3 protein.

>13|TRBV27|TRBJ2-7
ASSLGLAVPYEQY
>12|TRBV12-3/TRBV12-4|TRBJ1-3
ASSFGITGNTIY
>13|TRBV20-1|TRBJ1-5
SASQAPSSNQPQH
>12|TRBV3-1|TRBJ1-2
ASSQSSGNYGYT
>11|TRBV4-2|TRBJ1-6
ASSQEGDSPLH
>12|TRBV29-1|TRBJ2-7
SVDREGESYEQY
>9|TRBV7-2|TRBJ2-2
ASSFFGELF
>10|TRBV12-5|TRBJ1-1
ASGRRVTESF
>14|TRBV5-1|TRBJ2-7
ASSPRTGGPSYEQY
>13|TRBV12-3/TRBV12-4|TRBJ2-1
ASSPVAGGGYEQF
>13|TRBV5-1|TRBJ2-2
ASSPGLADRGELF
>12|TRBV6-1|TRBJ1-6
ASSGGRGNSPLH
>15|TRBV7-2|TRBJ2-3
ASSLRPAGGPTDTQY
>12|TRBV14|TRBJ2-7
ASSQSAGTYEQY
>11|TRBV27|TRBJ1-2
ASSFQEGYGYT
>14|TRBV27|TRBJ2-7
ASSLDPAGLSYEQY
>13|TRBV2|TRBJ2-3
ASSEAGIVTDTQY
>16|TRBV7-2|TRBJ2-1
ASSLARTSGSSYNEQF
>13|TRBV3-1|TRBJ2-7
ASRSTSASSYEQY
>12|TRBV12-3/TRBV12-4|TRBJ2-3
ASSLGLFTDTQY
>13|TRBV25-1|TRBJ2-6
ASSEWGSGANVLT
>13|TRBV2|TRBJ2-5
ASTLRTGGRETQY
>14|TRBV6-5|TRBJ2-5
ASSFLGLTRGVAQY
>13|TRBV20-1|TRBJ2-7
SARAIGPSVDEQY
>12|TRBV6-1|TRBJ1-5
ASSLTYSNQPQH
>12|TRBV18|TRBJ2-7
ASSQGRADYEQY
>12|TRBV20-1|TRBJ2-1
SARVSGGRYEQF
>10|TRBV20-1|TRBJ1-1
SARDFWQRAF
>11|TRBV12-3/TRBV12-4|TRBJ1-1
ASSDRANTEAF
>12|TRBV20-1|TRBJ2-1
SARGVDRGKEQF
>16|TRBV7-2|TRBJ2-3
ASSLTTRTDSSTDTQY
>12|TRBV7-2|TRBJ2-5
ASSLRGREEAQY
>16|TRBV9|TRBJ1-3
ASSPRAPDVSSGNTIY
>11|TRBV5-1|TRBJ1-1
ASSLEGITEAF
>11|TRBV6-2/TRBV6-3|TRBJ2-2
ASSFPVTGELF
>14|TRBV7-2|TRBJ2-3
ASSSFTDLSTDTQY
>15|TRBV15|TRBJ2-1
ATSGWLGGASYNEQF
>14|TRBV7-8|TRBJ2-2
ASSDQREFGTGELF
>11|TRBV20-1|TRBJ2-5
SARTSGQETQY
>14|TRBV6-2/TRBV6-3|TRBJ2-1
ASSSDLTSGMDEQF
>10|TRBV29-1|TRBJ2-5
SDSRTSETQY
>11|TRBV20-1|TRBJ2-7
SAREGQGYEQY
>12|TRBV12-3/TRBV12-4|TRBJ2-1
ASRSTGSGNEQF
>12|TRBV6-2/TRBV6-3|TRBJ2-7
ASGQDYRNGEQY
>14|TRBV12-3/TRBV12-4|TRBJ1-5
ASSPFTGISNQPQH
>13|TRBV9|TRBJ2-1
ASSPRTPGYNEQF
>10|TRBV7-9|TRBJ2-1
ASRASDNEQF
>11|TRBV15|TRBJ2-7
ATSKPSPGLVY
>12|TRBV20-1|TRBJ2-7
SASYRQGAGEQY
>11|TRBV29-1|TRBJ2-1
SVPGAGGNEQF